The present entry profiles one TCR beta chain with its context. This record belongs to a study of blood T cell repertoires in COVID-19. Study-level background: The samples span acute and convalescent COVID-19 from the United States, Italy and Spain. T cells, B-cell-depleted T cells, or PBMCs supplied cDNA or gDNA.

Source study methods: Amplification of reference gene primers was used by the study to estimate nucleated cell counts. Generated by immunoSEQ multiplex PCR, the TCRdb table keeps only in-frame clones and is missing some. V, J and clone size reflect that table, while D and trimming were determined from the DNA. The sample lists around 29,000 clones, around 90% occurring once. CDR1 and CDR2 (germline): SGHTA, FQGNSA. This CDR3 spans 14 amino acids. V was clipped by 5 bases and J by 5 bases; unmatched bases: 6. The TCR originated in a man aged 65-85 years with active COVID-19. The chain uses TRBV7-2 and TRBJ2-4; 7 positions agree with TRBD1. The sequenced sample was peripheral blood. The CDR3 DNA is TGTGCCAGCAGCCCACAGGGGTTCCAAAACATTCAGTACTTC. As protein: CASSPQGFQNIQYF.